This entry lists 5 T cell receptor beta chains sequenced from one sample in a study of T cells in localized non-small cell lung cancer. The table came from immunoSEQ multiplex PCR; TCRdb's copy has only in-frame clones and leaves some out. The data show approximately 50,000 clones, around 83% seen once. Here the sequenced sample was PBMCs, taken before any cancer treatment. The source of these receptors is a man aged 40 to 75 with stage II lung adenocarcinoma.

Concerning this clone itself: Other DNA variants within this sample encode the same CDR3. CDR3 bases: TGTGCCAGCAGTCAGGACAGACCCAGCAATCAGCCCCAGCATTTT. Translating it yields CASSQDRPSNQPQHF. The chain combines TRBV6-5 with TRBJ1-5; TRBD1 is a possible D gene (6 bases). Germline CDR1 is MNHEY and CDR2 is SVGAGI. This CDR3 is 15 amino acids long. V was clipped by 5 bases and J by 1 base, with 12 bases between them.

V gene TRBV14 combines with J gene TRBJ1-6, with D perhaps TRBD1 (6 bases). This CDR3 spans 17 amino acids. Trimming cost V 2 bases and J 2 bases, with 13 bases left between them. Germline-derived CDR1 and CDR2 are SGHDN and FVKESK. CDR3 sequence reads: CASSQQGGGTYNSPLHF. The DNA for the CDR3 is TGTGCCAGCAGCCAACAAGGGGGGGGAACCTATAATTCACCCCTCCACTTT.

Only a few counts were recorded for this clone. The gene calls are TRBV14 and TRBJ2-7; TRBD2 is a possible D gene (6 bases). The CDR3 spans 15 residues. Germline CDR1 is SGHDN and CDR2 is FVKESK. Trimming removed 0 bases from V and 1 base from J, with 10 bases in between. CDR3 nucleotides: TGTGCCAGCAGCCAAGATGAGGAGGGATCCTACGAGCAGTACTTC. This codes for CASSQDEEGSYEQYF.

This clone was seen a single time. The CDR3 bases are TGCGCCAGCAGCTGGGGGAGCCAGGCATTACCCTACGAGCAGTACTTC. It specifies CASSWGSQALPYEQYF. This chain uses TRBV5-1 with TRBJ2-7; D assignment may be TRBD1 or TRBD2 (5 bases each). CDR3 length: 16 amino acids. Germline V CDR1 and CDR2: SGHRS, YFSETQ. V was trimmed by 3 bases and J by 2 bases, leaving 18 bases between them.

The V gene is TRBV7-3, the J gene TRBJ1-6; D not resolved. The CDR3 is made up of 16 amino acids. Trimming removed 4 bases at V and 7 bases at J, with 17 bases between. The V gene's germline CDR1 is SGHTA and CDR2 FQGTGA. CDR3 nucleotide sequence: TGTGCCAGCAGCTCACACTCAGCGACGAGGAATTCACCCCTCCACTTT. Amino acid sequence: CASSSHSATRNSPLHF. Combining the CDR3 with reference TRBV7-3 and TRBJ1-6 gives the whole variable domain GAGVSQTPSNKVTEKGKYVELRCDPISGHTALYWYRQSLGQGPEFLIYFQGTGAADDSGLPNDRFFAVRPEGSVSTLKIQRTERGDSAVYLCASSSHSATRNSPLHFGNGTRLTVT.